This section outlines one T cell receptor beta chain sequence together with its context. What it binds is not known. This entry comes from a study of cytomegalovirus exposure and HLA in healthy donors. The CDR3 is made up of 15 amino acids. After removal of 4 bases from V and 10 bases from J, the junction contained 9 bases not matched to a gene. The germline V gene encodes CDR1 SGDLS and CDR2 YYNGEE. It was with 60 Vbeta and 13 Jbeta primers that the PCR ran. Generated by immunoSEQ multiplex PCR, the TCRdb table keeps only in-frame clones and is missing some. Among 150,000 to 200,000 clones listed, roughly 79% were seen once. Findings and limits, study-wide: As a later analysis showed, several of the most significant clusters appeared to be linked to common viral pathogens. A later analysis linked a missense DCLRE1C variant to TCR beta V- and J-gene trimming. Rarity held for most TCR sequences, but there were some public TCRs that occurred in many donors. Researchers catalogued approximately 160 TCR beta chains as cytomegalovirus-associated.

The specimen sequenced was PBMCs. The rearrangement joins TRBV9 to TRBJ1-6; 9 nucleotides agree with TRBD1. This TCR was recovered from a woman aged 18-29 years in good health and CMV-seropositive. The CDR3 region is CASSPRTGVFSPLHF. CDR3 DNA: TGTGCCAGCAGCCCTCGGACAGGGGTGTTCTCACCCCTCCACTTT.